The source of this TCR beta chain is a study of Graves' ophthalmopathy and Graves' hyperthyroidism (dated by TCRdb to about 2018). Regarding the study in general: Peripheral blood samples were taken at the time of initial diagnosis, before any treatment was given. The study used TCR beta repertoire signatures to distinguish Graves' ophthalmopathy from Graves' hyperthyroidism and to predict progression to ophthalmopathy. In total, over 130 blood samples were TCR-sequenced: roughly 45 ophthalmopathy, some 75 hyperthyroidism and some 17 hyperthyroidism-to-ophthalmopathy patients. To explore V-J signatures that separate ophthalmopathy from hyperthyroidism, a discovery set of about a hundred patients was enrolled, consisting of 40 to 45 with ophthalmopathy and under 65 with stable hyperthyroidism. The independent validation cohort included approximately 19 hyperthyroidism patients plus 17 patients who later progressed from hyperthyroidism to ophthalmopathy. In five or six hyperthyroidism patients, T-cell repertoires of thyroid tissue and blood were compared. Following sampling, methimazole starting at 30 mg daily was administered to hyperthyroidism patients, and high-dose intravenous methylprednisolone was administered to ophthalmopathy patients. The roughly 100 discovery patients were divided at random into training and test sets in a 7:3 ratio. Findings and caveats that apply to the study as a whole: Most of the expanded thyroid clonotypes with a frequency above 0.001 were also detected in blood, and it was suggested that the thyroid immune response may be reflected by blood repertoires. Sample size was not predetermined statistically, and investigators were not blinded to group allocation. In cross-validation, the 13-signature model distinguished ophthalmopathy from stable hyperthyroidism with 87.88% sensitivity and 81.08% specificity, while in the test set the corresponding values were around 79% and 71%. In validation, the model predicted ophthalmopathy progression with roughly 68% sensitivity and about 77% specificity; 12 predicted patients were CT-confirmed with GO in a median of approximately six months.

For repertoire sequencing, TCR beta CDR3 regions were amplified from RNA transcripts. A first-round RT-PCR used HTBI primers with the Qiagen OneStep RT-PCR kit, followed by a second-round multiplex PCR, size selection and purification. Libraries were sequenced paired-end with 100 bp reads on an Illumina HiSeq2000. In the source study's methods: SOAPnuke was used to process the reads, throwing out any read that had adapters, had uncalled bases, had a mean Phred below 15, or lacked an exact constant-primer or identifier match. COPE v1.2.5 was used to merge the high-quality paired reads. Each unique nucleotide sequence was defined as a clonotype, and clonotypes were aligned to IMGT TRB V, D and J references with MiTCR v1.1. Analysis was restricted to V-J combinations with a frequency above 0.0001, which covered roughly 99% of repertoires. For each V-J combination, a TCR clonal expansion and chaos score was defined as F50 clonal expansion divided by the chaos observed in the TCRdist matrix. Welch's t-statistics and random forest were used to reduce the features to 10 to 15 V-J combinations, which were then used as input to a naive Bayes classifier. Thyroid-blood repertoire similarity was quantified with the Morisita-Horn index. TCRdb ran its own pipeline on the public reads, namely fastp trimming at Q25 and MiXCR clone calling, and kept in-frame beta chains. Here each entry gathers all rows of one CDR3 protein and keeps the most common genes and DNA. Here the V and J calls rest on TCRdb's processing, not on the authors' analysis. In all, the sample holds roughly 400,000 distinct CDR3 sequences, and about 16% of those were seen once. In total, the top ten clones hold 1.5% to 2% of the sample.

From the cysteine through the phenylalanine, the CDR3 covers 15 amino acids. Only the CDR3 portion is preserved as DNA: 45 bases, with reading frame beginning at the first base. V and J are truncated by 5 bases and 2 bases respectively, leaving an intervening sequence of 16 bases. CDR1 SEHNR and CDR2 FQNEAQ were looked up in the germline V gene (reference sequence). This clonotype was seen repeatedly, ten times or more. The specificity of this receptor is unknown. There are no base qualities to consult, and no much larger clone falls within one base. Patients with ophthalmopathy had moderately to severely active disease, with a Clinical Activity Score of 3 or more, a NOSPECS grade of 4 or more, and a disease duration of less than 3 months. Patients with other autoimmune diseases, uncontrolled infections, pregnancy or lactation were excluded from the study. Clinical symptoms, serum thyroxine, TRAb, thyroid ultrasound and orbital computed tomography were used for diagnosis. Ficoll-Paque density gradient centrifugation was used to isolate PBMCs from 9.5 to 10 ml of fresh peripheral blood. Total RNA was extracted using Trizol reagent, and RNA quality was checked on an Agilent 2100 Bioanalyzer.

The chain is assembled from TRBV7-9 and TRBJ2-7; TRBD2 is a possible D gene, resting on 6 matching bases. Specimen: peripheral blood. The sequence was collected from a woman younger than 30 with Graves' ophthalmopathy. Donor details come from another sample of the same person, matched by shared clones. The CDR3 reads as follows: CASSSGREITYEQYF. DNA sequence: TGTGCCAGCAGCAGTGGGCGGGAAATAACCTACGAGCAGTACTTC.